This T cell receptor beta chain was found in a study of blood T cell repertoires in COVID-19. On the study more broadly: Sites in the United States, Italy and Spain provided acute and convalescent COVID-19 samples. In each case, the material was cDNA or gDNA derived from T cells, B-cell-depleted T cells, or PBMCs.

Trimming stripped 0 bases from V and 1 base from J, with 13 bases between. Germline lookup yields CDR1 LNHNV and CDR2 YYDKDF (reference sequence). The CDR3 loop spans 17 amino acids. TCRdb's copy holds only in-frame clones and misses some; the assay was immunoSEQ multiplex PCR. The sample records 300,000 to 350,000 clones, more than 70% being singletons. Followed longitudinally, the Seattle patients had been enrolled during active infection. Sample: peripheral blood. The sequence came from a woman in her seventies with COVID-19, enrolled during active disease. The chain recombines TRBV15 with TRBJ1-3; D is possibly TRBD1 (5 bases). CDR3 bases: TGTGCCACCAGCAGAGATTTCCCAGGGAGGTCTGGAAACACCATATATTTT. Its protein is CATSRDFPGRSGNTIYF. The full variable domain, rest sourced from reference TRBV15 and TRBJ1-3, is DAMVIQNPRYQVTQFGKPVTLSCSQTLNHNVMYWYQQKSSQAPKLLFHYYDKDFNNEADTPDNFQSRRPNTSFCFLDIRSPGLGDTAMYLCATSRDFPGRSGNTIYFGEGSWLTVV.